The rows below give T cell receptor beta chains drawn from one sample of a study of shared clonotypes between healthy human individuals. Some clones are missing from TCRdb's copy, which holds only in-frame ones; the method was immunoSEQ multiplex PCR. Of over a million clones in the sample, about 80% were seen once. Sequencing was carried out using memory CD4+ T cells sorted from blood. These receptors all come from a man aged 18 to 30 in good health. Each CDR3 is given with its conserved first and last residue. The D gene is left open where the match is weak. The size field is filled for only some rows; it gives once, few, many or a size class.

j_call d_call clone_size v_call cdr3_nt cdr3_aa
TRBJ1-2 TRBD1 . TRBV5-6 TGTGCCAGCAGCCTAGTGACAGGGGGTACCTATGGCTACACCTTC CASSLVTGGTYGYTF
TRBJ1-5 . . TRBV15 TGTGCCACCAGCAGAGTGTTTAATAGCAATCAGCCCCAGCATTTT CATSRVFNSNQPQHF
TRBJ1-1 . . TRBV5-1 TGCGCCAGCAGCTCTAATGGGGGATGGGACACTGAAGCTTTCTTT CASSSNGGWDTEAFF
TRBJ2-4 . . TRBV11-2 TGTGCCAGCAGCTTAGATCCGAGACAGAAAAACATTCAGTACTTC CASSLDPRQKNIQYF
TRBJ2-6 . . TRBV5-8 TGTGCCAGCAGCTCCGGTATTTCGGCTGGGGCCAACGTCCTGACTTTC CASSSGISAGANVLTF
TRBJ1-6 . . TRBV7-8 TGTGCCAGCAGCTTAGGGGGGGAACTCTATAATTCACCCCTCCACTTT CASSLGGELYNSPLHF
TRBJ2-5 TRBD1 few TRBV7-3 TGTGCCAGCAGCTTAACCCCCGGGACAGGGGGGACCCAGTACTTC CASSLTPGTGGTQYF
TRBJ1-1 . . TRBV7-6 TGTGCCAGCAGCCTTGGACAGAACACTGAAGCTTTCTTT CASSLGQNTEAFF
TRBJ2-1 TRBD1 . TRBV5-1 TGCGCCAGCAGCTTGGGGGGACAGGAGTACAATGAGCAGTTCTTC CASSLGGQEYNEQFF
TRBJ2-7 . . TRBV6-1 TGTGCCAGCACCGCCGGAATGCGCCCCCACGAGCAGTACTTC CASTAGMRPHEQYF
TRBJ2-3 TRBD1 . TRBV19 TGTGCCAGTAGTCCCAAAGGACAGGGAAGGTTAGATACGCAGTATTTT CASSPKGQGRLDTQYF
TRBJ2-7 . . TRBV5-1 TGCGCCAGCAGCCCCCTTGTCGGGGGACGCTCATCCTACGAGCAGTACTTC CASSPLVGGRSSYEQYF
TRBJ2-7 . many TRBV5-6 TGTGCCAGCAGCTTCCGGGACCGGCGTTACGAGCAGTACTTC CASSFRDRRYEQYF
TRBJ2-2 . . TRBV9 TGTGCCAGCAGCCCCCGAAGAACCGGGGAGCTGTTTTTT CASSPRRTGELFF
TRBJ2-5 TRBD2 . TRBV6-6 TGTGCCAGCAGTTACCTAGCGGGGGGGCCGGGGACCCAGTACTTC CASSYLAGGPGTQYF
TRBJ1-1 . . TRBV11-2 TGTGCCAGCAGCTTAGGACTGAACACTGAAGCTTTCTTT CASSLGLNTEAFF
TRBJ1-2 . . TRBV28 TGTGCCAGCACCCCATCGACAGCGTCCTATGGCTACACCTTC CASTPSTASYGYTF
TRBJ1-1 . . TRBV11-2 TGTGCCAGCAGTCGCGGTTGGAACACTGAAGCTTTCTTT CASSRGWNTEAFF
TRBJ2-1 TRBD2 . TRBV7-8 TGTGCCAGCAGCTTAAGTGGGGGGGGCTACAATGAGCAGTTCTTC CASSLSGGGYNEQFF
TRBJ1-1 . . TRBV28 TGTGCCAGCAGTATCCAACAGGGCGGGAACACTGAAGCTTTCTTT CASSIQQGGNTEAFF
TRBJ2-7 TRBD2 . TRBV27 TGTGCCAGCAGACTAGCGGGAGGGTACGAGCAGTACTTC CASRLAGGYEQYF
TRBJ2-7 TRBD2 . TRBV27 TGTGCCAGCAGTTTTGTGGCTAGCGGGACCGCCTACGAGCAGTACTTC CASSFVASGTAYEQYF
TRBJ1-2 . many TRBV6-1 TGTGCCAGCAGTGAAGGGTCTTCCTACACCTTC CASSEGSSYTF
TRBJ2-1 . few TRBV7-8 TGTGCCAGCAGCCCCCGAGGAAGGGAGCAGTTCTTC CASSPRGREQFF
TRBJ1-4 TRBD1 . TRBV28 TGTGCCAGCAGTTTAGGCGGACAGGGTGATGAAAAACTGTTTTTT CASSLGGQGDEKLFF
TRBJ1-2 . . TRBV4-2 TGTGCCAGCAGCGACAGATTGAGCTACACCTTC CASSDRLSYTF
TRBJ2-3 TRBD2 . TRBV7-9 TGTGCCGGGACTAGTCTGGCAGATACGCAGTATTTT CAGTSLADTQYF
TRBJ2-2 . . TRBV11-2 TGTGCCAGCAGCTTAAGGGTTGGGCCTAGCGCGAACACCGGGGAGCTGTTTTTT CASSLRVGPSANTGELFF